This entry is about one TCR beta chain. The sample comes from a study of cytomegalovirus exposure and HLA in healthy donors. The PCR made use of 60 Vbeta and 13 Jbeta primers. Data came from immunoSEQ multiplex PCR; TCRdb stores just in-frame clones and leaves some out. The table shows about 120,000 clones, with around 76% occurring only once. The sequenced sample was PBMCs. The TCR sequence derives from a man aged 45-65 years in good health and CMV-seropositive.

The CDR3 DNA follows: TGTGCCACCAGCAGATCGCGAGATGAAAAACTGTTTTTT. Protein: CATSRSRDEKLFF. The chain carries TRBV15 and TRBJ1-4; D gene ambiguous. The V and J ends lost 2 bases and 6 bases respectively, with 7 bases between them. The germline V gene has CDR1 LNHNV and CDR2 YYDKDF (reference sequence). The CDR3 contains 13 residues. The whole variable domain, remainder taken from reference TRBV15 and TRBJ1-4, is DAMVIQNPRYQVTQFGKPVTLSCSQTLNHNVMYWYQQKSSQAPKLLFHYYDKDFNNEADTPDNFQSRRPNTSFCFLDIRSPGLGDTAMYLCATSRSRDEKLFFGSGTQLSVL.